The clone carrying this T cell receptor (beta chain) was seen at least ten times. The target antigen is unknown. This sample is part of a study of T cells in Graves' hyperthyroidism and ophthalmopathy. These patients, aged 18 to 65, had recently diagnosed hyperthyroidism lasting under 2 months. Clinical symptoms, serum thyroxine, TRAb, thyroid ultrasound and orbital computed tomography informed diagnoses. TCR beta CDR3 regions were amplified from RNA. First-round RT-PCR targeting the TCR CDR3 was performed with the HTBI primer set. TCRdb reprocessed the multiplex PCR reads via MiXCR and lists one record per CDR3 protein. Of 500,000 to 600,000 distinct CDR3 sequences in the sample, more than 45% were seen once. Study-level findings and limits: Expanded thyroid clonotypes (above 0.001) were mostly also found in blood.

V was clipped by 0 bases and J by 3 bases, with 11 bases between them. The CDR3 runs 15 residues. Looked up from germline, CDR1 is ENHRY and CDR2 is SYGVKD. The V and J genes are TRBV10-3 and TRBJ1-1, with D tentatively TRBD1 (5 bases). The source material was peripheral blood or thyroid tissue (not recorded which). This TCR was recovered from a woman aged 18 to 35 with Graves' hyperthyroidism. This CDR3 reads CAISESGIGDTEAFF. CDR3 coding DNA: TGTGCCATCAGTGAGTCGGGAATAGGGGACACTGAAGCTTTCTTT.